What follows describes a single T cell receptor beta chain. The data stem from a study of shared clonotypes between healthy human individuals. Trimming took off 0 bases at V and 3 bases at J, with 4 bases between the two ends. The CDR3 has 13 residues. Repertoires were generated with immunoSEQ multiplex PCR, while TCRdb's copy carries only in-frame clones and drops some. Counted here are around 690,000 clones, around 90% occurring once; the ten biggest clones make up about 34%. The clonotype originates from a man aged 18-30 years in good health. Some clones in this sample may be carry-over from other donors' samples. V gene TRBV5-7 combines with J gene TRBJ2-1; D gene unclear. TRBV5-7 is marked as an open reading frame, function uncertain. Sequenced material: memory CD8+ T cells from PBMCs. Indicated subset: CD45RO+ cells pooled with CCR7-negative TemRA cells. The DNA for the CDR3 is TGTGCCAGCAGCTTGGAACTCTACAATGAGCAGTTCTTC. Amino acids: CASSLELYNEQFF.